The subject of this entry is one T cell receptor (beta chain). The data are from a study of TIL therapy for anti-PD-1-resistant metastatic lung cancer. Sample time point: pre-treatment sample, taken before nivolumab and TIL therapy. Sequencing used immunoSEQ v3. Only in-frame clones appear in the TCRdb table, and some are missing; sequencing was by immunoSEQ multiplex PCR. The sample has 55,000 to 60,000 clones; over 70% are singletons. The CDR3 runs to 13 residues. Germline CDR1 is SGHAT and CDR2 is FQNNGV. V was cut by 5 bases and J by 6 bases, with 13 bases left in between. This sequence was found in a person aged 25 to 80 with non-small cell lung cancer. The sample consisted of blood, taken at baseline. The rearrangement joins TRBV11-2 to TRBJ1-2; tentative D call: TRBD1 (5 bases). The CDR3 protein is CASSPGRGNGYTF. CDR3 in DNA: TGTGCCAGCAGCCCAGGGCGGGGTAATGGCTACACCTTC.